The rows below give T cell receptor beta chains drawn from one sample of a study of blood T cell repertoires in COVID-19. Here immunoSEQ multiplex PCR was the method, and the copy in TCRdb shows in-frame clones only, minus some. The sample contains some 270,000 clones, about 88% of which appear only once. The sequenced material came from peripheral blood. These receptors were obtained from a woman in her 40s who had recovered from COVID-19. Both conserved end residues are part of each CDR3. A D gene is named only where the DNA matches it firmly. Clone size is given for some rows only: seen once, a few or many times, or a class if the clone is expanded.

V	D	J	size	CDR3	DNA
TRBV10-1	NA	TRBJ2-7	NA	CASSESSGGVHEQYF	TGCGCCAGCAGTGAGTCGAGTGGCGGGGTTCACGAGCAGTACTTC
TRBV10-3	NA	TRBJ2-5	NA	CAISPGGWNQETQYF	TGTGCCATCAGCCCTGGGGGGTGGAACCAAGAGACCCAGTACTTC
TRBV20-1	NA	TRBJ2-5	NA	CSASPQETQYF	TGCAGTGCTAGCCCTCAAGAGACCCAGTACTTC
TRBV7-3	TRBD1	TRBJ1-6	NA	CASSSTGGVNSPLHF	TGTGCCAGCAGTTCAACAGGGGGCGTCAATTCACCCCTCCACTTT
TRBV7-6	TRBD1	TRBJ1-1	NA	CASSPGTVLTEAFF	TGTGCCAGCAGCCCGGGGACAGTTCTAACTGAAGCTTTCTTT
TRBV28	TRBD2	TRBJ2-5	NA	CASSEAGGRETQYF	TGTGCCAGCAGTGAGGCGGGGGGCAGGGAGACCCAGTACTTC
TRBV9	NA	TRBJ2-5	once	CASSRLVPETQYF	TGTGCCAGCAGCCGACTAGTCCCCGAGACCCAGTACTTC
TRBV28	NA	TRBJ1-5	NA	CASSFLPVSNQPQHF	TGTGCCAGCAGTTTCCTACCGGTTAGCAATCAGCCCCAGCATTTT
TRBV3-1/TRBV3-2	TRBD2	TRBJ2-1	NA	CASSPPGTNYNEQFF	TGTGCCAGCAGCCCTCCCGGGACTAACTACAATGAGCAGTTCTTC
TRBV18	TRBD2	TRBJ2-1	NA	CASSPLTGTSLDEQFF	TGTGCCAGCTCACCATTAACCGGGACTAGTCTCGATGAGCAGTTCTTC
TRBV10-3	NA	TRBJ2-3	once	CAILGQGTDTQYF	TGTGCCATCCTGGGGCAAGGCACAGATACGCAGTATTTT
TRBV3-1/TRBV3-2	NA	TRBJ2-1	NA	CASSQGIVETTRKFF	TGTGCCAGCAGCCAAGGTATAGTCGAGACAACTAGGAAGTTCTTC
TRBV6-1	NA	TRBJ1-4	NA	CASSVNRAGLNEKLFF	TGTGCCAGCAGTGTTAACAGGGCAGGGCTAAATGAAAAACTGTTTTTT
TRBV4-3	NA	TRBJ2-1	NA	CASSQGAGSGYNEQFF	TGCGCCAGCAGCCAAGGCGCAGGTAGCGGCTACAATGAGCAGTTCTTC
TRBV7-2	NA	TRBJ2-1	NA	CASSLAGVSYNEQFF	TGTGCCAGCAGCTTAGCCGGGGTCTCCTACAATGAGCAGTTCTTC
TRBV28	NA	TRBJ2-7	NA	CASKLGGSDEQYF	TGTGCCAGCAAGCTAGGAGGGTCGGACGAGCAGTACTTC
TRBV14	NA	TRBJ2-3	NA	CASSQDSLAGGDTQYF	TGTGCCAGCAGCCAAGATTCGCTAGCAGGTGGAGATACGCAGTATTTT
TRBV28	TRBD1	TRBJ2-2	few	CASTIYRGAGELFF	TGTGCCAGCACCATCTACAGGGGTGCCGGGGAGCTGTTTTTT
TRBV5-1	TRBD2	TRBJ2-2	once	CASSRGGDTGELFF	TGCGCCAGCAGCCGGGGGGGCGACACCGGGGAGCTGTTTTTT
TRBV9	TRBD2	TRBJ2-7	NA	CASSGPTAGGFEEQYF	TGTGCCAGCAGCGGGCCCACAGCGGGGGGGTTCGAGGAGCAGTACTTC
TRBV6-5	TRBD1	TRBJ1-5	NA	CASSYGQDDQPQHF	TGTGCCAGCAGTTACGGACAGGATGATCAGCCCCAGCATTTT
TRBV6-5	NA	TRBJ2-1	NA	CASSLQDYSYEQFF	TGTGCCAGCAGTCTACAAGACTACTCTTATGAGCAGTTCTTC
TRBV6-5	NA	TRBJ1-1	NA	CASSYSQKNTEAFF	TGTGCCAGCAGTTACTCACAGAAGAACACTGAAGCTTTCTTT
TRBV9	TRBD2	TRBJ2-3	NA	CASSATSGGSGTDTQYF	TGTGCCAGCAGCGCGACTAGCGGGGGGTCTGGCACAGATACGCAGTATTTT
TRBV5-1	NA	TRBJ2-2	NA	CASSLRRTVNTGELFF	TGCGCCAGCAGCTTGCGGCGAACAGTGAACACCGGGGAGCTGTTTTTT
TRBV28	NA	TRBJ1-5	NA	CASSFSGGWGPQHF	TGTGCCAGCAGTTTCTCCGGCGGGTGGGGGCCCCAGCATTTT
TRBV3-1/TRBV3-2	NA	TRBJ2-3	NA	CASSQDLGGDTQYF	TGTGCCAGCAGCCAAGATCTCGGGGGAGATACGCAGTATTTT
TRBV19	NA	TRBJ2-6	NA	CASSPSDSALDGANVLTF	TGTGCCAGTAGCCCATCGGACAGTGCTCTGGACGGGGCCAACGTCCTGACTTTC